The 25 T cell receptor beta chains listed next were all sequenced from one sample in a study of human T cells and chemical hapten exposure. As to time point: pre-sensitization, week 0. Described treatment: therapeutic diphenylcyclopropenone sensitization with weekly scalp DPC. One entry per CDR3 protein results from TCRdb running MiXCR on the RACE reads. This table has 280,000 or so distinct CDR3 sequences, roughly 7.4% appearing once. The material sequenced was whole blood, taken in connection with sensitization to the hapten diphenylcyclopropenone (DPC). The receptors derive from a man aged 18 to 30 with alopecia areata. Some clones in this sample may be carry-over from other donors' samples.

This clonotype was counted many times. This sequence joins TRBV5-1 and TRBJ2-4; 8 bases align to TRBD1. The ends lost 4 bases at V and 9 bases at J; junction bases unmatched: 6. Germline V lookup: CDR1 SGHRS, CDR2 YFSETQ. The CDR3 is 13 amino acids. DNA of the CDR3: TGCGCCAGCAGCCCTGACAGGGGTTTCATTCAGTACTTC. Amino acid sequence: CASSPDRGFIQYF.

This clonotype has only a few counts. V gene TRBV28 combines with J gene TRBJ2-1; 8 bases align to TRBD1. Trimming cost V 4 bases and J 15 bases; bases outside gene matches: 11. Germline V CDR1 and CDR2: MDHEN, SYDVKM. CDR3 length: 13 residues. The CDR3 DNA follows: TGTGCCAGCAGTTATTGGGACAGGCGGGAATGGTTCTTC. Amino acids: CASSYWDRREWFF. The full variable domain, completed using reference TRBV28 and TRBJ2-1, is DVKVTQSSRYLVKRTGEKVFLECVQDMDHENMFWYRQDPGLGLRLIYFSYDVKMKEKGDIPEGYSVSREKKERFSLILESASTNQTSMYLCASSYWDRREWFFGPGTRLTVL.

The chain combines TRBV6-2 or TRBV6-3 with TRBJ2-1; D gene ambiguous. Trimming cost V 3 bases and J 5 bases, with 11 bases left between them. Germline V gene data show CDR1 as MNHEY and CDR2 as SVGEGT. This CDR3 has 14 residues. This CDR3 reads CASSYTLSDNEQFF. The CDR3 DNA sequence: TGTGCCAGCAGTTATACACTGTCCGACAATGAGCAGTTCTTC.

At least ten counts were recorded for this clonotype. This chain links TRBV7-9 with TRBJ1-4, with D hard to call. This CDR3 is 15 amino acids long. The V end lost 5 bases, the J end lost 1 base, and 11 bases lay between the germline ends. In germline, CDR1 is SEHNR, CDR2 FQNEAQ (reference sequence). The CDR3 sequence: CASSLQTLTNEKLFF. The DNA of the CDR3 is TGTGCCAGCAGCCTTCAGACTTTAACTAATGAAAAACTGTTTTTT.

This clonotype has a handful of counts. This sequence joins TRBV7-2 and TRBJ1-2; maybe TRBD1 (5 bases). V shed 5 bases and J shed 7 bases, with 11 bases lying between them. Germline V lookup: CDR1 SGHTA, CDR2 FQGNSA. This CDR3 spans 12 amino acids. CDR3 region: CASSVRDSGYTF. In DNA, the CDR3 is TGTGCCAGCAGCGTTAGAGACAGTGGCTACACCTTC.

This clonotype has just a few counts. V is TRBV2 and J is TRBJ1-5; perhaps TRBD1 as D (5 bases). The CDR3 is 16 residues long. V was cut by 3 bases and J by 1 base, with 13 bases left in between. Germline-derived CDR1 and CDR2 are SNHLY and FYNNEI. In DNA form, the CDR3 reads TGTGCCAGCAGTGACTCTAGCAGGGTAAGCAATCAGCCCCAGCATTTT. Translation gives CASSDSSRVSNQPQHF.

The CDR3 protein is CASSFSARTYEQYF. As DNA, the CDR3 is TGCGCCAGCAGCTTTTCCGCCAGGACCTACGAGCAGTACTTC. The chain couples TRBV5-1 to TRBJ2-7; the D is unclear. Trimming pared 2 bases from V and 2 bases from J, leaving 11 bases between. The length of the CDR3 is 14 residues. CDR1 is SGHRS, CDR2 YFSETQ, per germline.

This clonotype has at least ten counts. The chain combines TRBV7-9 with TRBJ2-7; D not resolved. CDR3 size: 13 residues. The V end lost 1 base, the J end lost 3 bases, and 7 bases lay between the germline ends. Per the germline V gene, CDR1 is SEHNR and CDR2 is FQNEAQ (reference sequence). The CDR3 spells CASSLGSYYEQYV. CDR3 bases: TGTGCCAGCAGCTTAGGTAGCTACTACGAGCAGTACGTC.

The chain links TRBV5-1 to TRBJ1-1; D remains unclear. This CDR3 has 16 amino acids. Germline-derived CDR1 and CDR2 are SGHRS and YFSETQ. The V end lost 1 base, the J end lost 1 base, and 14 bases lay between the germline ends. In nucleotides, the CDR3 is TGCGCCAGCAGCTTGAGCTCCTGGACCCCGAACACTGAAGCTTTCTTT. Its protein is CASSLSSWTPNTEAFF.

CDR3 in amino acids: CASSPSDREYGYTF. As DNA, the CDR3 is TGTGCCAGCTCACCATCAGACAGGGAGTACGGCTACACCTTC. The chain has TRBV18 and TRBJ1-2, with 7 bases aligning to TRBD1. The CDR3 has 14 amino acids. Germline V gives CDR1 KGHSH, CDR2 LQKENI. The trim removed 2 bases at V and 8 bases at J, leaving 8 bases unmatched.

The V call is TRBV10-3, the J call TRBJ1-1, with D tentatively TRBD1 (6 bases). The V gene's germline CDR1 is ENHRY and CDR2 SYGVKD. The CDR3 sequence is 15 residues long. V shed 2 bases and J shed 0 bases, with 10 bases lying between them. The chain's CDR3 is CAISEPDRLNTEAFF. The CDR3, as DNA: TGTGCCATCAGTGAGCCGGACAGATTGAACACTGAAGCTTTCTTT.

This clonotype came up a few times. The CDR3 sequence: CASSNRGPTGNTIYF. The CDR3 bases are TGTGCCAGCAGCAACCGGGGCCCCACTGGAAACACCATATATTTT. The J gene is TRBJ1-3, the V gene TRBV7-2, with a weak D call TRBD1 (5 bases). CDR1 and CDR2 (germline): SGHTA, FQGNSA. There are 15 residues in the CDR3. The V end lost 5 bases, the J end lost 2 bases, and 13 bases lay between the germline ends.

The chain carries TRBV5-1 and TRBJ2-3; the match to TRBD2 covers 11 bases. CDR1 and CDR2 (germline): SGHRS, YFSETQ. The CDR3 runs to 16 residues. Unmatched junction bases numbered 4, after V lost 1 base and J lost 3 bases. The DNA of the CDR3 is TGCGCCAGCAGCTTGCCGGTAGCGGGGGGGACAGATACGCAGTATTTT. This sequence encodes CASSLPVAGGTDTQYF.

V gene TRBV24-1 combines with J gene TRBJ2-3, with TRBD2 identical over 10 bases. This CDR3 region has 15 residues. With 2 bases clipped from V and 3 bases from J, the junction kept 1 base outside the gene matches. The germline gives CDR1 KGHDR, CDR2 SFDVKD. The CDR3 bases are TGTGCCACCAGTGATTCGGGACTAGCGACAGATACGCAGTATTTT. It is translated as CATSDSGLATDTQYF.

This clonotype was seen more than once but under ten times. The chain has TRBV10-3 and TRBJ1-2; 8 bases fit TRBD1. V lost 5 bases, J lost 6 bases, and 8 bases stayed unmatched. CDR3 size: 14 residues. Germline values: CDR1 ENHRY, CDR2 SYGVKD. The CDR3 loop is CAISSQGARHGYTF. CDR3 nucleotide sequence: TGTGCCATCAGTTCGCAGGGGGCGAGGCATGGCTACACCTTC.

This clonotype occurred a few times. This chain links TRBV6-6 with TRBJ1-2; the match to TRBD1 covers 9 bases. V was pared by 4 bases and J by 4 bases, with 7 bases of the junction left unmatched. CDR3 size: 15 residues. The germline V gene encodes CDR1 MNHNY and CDR2 SVGAGI (reference sequence). The CDR3 sequence is CASSFLQGAGYGYTF. CDR3 coding DNA: TGTGCCAGCAGTTTCCTACAGGGGGCTGGCTATGGCTACACCTTC.

This clonotype occurred many times. The V and J genes are TRBV6-2 or TRBV6-3 and TRBJ2-3; possibly TRBD1 for D (6 bases). CDR3 length equals 14 residues. CDR1 is MNHEY, CDR2 SVGEGT, per germline. V lost 0 bases to trimming and J lost 3 bases, with 7 bases between them. The CDR3 DNA is TGTGCCAGCAGTTACTCAGGGGGAACAGATACGCAGTATTTT. This encodes CASSYSGGTDTQYF.

This clonotype has a count of ten or more. The chain couples TRBV27 to TRBJ1-1; unclear D gene. V gave up 2 bases and J gave up 0 bases, with 10 bases separating them. This CDR3 region has 15 residues. Germline-derived CDR1 and CDR2 are MNHEY and SMNVEV (reference sequence). This chain's CDR3 is CASSLSQGMNTEAFF. The CDR3, as DNA: TGTGCCAGCAGTTTAAGTCAAGGGATGAACACTGAAGCTTTCTTT.

The table lists this clonotype with many counts. The genes are TRBV6-2 or TRBV6-3 and TRBJ2-1; 11 bases map to TRBD2. V shed 2 bases, J shed 0 bases, and the junction held 12 bases outside the gene matches. Germline values: CDR1 MNHEY, CDR2 SVGEGT. This CDR3 is built from 20 residues. CDR3 sequence: CASSYPLLAGVLSSYNEQFF. The CDR3 coding sequence is TGTGCCAGCAGTTACCCCCTACTAGCGGGGGTTCTTAGCTCCTACAATGAGCAGTTCTTC.

This clonotype appeared many times. The rearrangement joins TRBV5-1 to TRBJ1-2; 8 nucleotides agree with TRBD1. CDR3 length: 13 residues. Germline V CDR1 and CDR2: SGHRS, YFSETQ. V shed 2 bases, J shed 10 bases, and the junction held 7 bases outside the gene matches. CDR3 protein: CASSLVGQAVYTF. CDR3 bases: TGCGCCAGCAGCTTAGTGGGACAGGCGGTCTACACCTTC.

The chain has TRBV18 and TRBJ1-1, with D maybe TRBD1 (5 bases). This CDR3 contains 15 residues. Germline V CDR1 and CDR2: KGHSH, LQKENI. V shed 9 bases and J shed 0 bases, with 17 bases lying between them. Here the CDR3 DNA reads TGTGCCAGTAACTCGGGGCGGGGCATGAACACTGAAGCTTTCTTT. Translating gives CASNSGRGMNTEAFF.

V and J are TRBV7-9 and TRBJ2-3; no firm D call. V was clipped by 5 bases and J by 1 base, with 16 bases between them. There are 16 residues in the CDR3. CDR1 is SEHNR and CDR2 is FQNEAQ in the germline V gene (reference sequence). For the CDR3, the DNA is TGTGCCAGCAGCCTGGCCGCTGAGCACGGCACAGATACGCAGTATTTT. It is translated as CASSLAAEHGTDTQYF.

V usage is TRBV6-1 and J usage is TRBJ2-5; 7 bases align to TRBD1. There are 13 residues in the CDR3. V dropped 6 bases and J dropped 2; count of bases not matched to a gene: 3. Germline V CDR1 and CDR2: MNHNS, SASEGT. CDR3 sequence (DNA): TGTGCCAGCAGGTGGACAGGACAAGAGACCCAGTACTTC. It encodes CASRWTGQETQYF.

This clonotype was recorded a few times. The chain is built from TRBV2 and TRBJ1-2; D not certain. The V end was cut by 1 base, the J end by 4 bases, with 7 bases between. The CDR3 is 13 residues long. Germline-derived CDR1 and CDR2 are SNHLY and FYNNEI. For the CDR3, the DNA is TGTGCCAGCAGTGAAGGGCGCATCTATGGCTACACCTTC. It codes for CASSEGRIYGYTF. Looking up the rest from reference TRBV2 and TRBJ1-2 gives the full variable domain: EPEVTQTPSHQVTQMGQEVILRCVPISNHLYFYWYRQILGQKVEFLVSFYNNEISEKSEIFDDQFSVERPDGSNFTLKIRSTKLEDSAMYFCASSEGRIYGYTFGSGTRLTVV.

The chain recombines TRBV6-1 with TRBJ2-7; 8 bases map to TRBD2. The CDR3 length is 13 residues. CDR1 MNHNS and CDR2 SASEGT come from the germline V gene. V trimming: 5 bases; J trimming: 2 bases; junction bases outside the gene matches: 2. CDR3 nucleotides: TGTGCCAGCAGTTTGGGACTAGCCTACGAGCAGTACGTC. This translates into CASSLGLAYEQYV.